The following is a T cell receptor (beta chain) sequence with its context. The target antigen is unknown. PCR was performed using 60 Vbeta and 13 Jbeta primers. Some clones are missing from TCRdb's copy, which holds only in-frame ones; the method was immunoSEQ multiplex PCR. The repertoire holds some 180,000 clones, roughly 8.7% seen once, with 1% to 1.5% in the top ten. CDR1 is LGHNT and CDR2 is FRNRAP in the germline V gene. This CDR3 contains 13 residues. The data are from a study of cytomegalovirus exposure and HLA in healthy donors. Looking at the study overall: Genotyping of roughly 400 donors showed that 80% to 85% belonged to the Caucasian-associated ancestry cluster.

Findings of the study overall: Most TCRs appeared rarely, but some public TCRs recurred in many donors.

The sample comprised PBMCs. This chain joins TRBV12-5 and TRBJ2-5; D unresolved. The J call may be mistaken, given a closer DNA end match to TRBJ2-7. This TCR was recovered from a woman in her thirties in good health and CMV-seropositive. CDR3 amino acids: CASGPLGSYEQYF. CDR3 nucleotide sequence: TGTGCTAGTGGCCCTTTGGGCTCCTACGAGCAGTACTTC.